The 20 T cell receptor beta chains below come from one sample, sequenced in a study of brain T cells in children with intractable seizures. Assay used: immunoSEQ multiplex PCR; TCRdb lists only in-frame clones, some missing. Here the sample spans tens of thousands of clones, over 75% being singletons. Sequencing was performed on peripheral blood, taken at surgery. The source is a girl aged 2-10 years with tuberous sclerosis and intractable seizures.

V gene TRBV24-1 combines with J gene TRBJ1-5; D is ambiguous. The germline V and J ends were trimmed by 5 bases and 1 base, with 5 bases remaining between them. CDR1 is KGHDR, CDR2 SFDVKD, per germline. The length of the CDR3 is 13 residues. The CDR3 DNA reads TGTGCCACCAGTGGCATCAGCAATCAGCCCCAGCATTTT. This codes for CATSGISNQPQHF.

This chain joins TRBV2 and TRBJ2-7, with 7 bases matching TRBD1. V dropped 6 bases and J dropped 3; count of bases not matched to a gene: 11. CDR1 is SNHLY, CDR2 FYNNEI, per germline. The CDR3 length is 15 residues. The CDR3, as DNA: TGTGCCAGCAGCGCGCAGACAGGGAAGTACTACGAGCAGTACTTC. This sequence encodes CASSAQTGKYYEQYF.

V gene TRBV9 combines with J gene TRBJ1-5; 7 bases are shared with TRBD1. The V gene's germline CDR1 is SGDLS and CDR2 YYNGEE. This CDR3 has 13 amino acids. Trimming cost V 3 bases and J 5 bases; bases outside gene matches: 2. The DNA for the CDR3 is TGTGCCAGCAGCGCCGACAGGGATCAGCCCCAGCATTTT. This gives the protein CASSADRDQPQHF.

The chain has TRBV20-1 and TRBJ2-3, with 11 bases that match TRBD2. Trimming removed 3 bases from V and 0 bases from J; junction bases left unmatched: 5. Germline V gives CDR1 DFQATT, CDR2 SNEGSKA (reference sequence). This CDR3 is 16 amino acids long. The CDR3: CSASSGTSGSTDTQYF. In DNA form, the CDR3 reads TGCAGTGCTAGTTCCGGGACTAGCGGAAGCACAGATACGCAGTATTTT.

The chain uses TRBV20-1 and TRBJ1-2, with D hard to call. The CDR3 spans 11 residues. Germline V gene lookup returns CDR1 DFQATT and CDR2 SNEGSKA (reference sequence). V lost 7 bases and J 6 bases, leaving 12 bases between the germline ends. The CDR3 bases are TGCAGTGTACCGTTTGGGAATGGCTACACCTTC. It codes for CSVPFGNGYTF.

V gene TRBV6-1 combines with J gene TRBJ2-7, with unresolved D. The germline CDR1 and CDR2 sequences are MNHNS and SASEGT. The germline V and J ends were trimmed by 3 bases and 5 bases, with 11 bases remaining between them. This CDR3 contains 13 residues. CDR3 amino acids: CASSDVQGNEQYV. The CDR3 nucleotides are TGTGCCAGCAGTGATGTGCAAGGTAACGAGCAGTACGTC.

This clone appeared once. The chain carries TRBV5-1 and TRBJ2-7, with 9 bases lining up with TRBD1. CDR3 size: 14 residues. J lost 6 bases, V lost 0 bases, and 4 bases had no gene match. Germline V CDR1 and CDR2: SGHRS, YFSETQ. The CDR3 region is CASSLAQGAFEQYF. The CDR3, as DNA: TGCGCCAGCAGCTTGGCACAGGGGGCATTCGAGCAGTACTTC.

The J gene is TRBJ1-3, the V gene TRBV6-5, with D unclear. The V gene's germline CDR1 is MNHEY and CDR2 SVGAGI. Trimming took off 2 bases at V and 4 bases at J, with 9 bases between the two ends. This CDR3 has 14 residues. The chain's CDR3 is CASSYARSGNTIYF. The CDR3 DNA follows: TGTGCCAGCAGTTACGCCAGGTCAGGAAACACCATATATTTT.

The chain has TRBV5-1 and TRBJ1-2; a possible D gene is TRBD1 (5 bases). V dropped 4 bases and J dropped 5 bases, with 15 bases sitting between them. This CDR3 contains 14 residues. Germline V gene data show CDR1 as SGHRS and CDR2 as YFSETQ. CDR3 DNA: TGCGCCAGCAGCATTCAGGGACTGAGTTATGGCTACACCTTC. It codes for CASSIQGLSYGYTF.

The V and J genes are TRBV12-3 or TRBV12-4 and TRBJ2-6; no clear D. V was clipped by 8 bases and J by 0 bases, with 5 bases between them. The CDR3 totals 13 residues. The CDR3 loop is CASLLSGANVLTF. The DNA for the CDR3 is TGTGCCAGCCTTCTCTCTGGGGCCAACGTCCTGACTTTC.

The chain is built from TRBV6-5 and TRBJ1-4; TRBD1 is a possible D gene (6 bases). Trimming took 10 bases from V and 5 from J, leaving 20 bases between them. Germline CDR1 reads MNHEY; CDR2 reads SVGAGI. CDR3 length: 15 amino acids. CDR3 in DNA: TGTGCCACAGGACCTCGGGGGCTCGCGAATGAAAAACTGTTTTTT. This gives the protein CATGPRGLANEKLFF.

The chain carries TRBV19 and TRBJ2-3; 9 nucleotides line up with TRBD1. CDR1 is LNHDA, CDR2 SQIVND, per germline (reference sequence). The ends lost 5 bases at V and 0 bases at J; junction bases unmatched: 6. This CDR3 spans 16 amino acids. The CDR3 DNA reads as TGTGCCAGTAGTGCCTGGACAGGGGCCAGCACAGATACGCAGTATTTT. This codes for CASSAWTGASTDTQYF.

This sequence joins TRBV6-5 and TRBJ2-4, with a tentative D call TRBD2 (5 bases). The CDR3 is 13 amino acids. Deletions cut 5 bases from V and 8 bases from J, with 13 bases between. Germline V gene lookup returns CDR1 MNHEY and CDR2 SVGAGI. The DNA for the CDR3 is TGTGCCAGCAGTCCGGGAAATCGGGACATTCAGTACTTC. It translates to CASSPGNRDIQYF.

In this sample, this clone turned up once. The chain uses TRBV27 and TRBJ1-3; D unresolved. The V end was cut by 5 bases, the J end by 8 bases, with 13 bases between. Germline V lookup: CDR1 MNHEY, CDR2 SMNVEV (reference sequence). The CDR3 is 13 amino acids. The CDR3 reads CASSPMTLDTIYF. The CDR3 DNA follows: TGTGCCAGCAGTCCCATGACCCTGGACACCATATATTTT.

CDR3: CASSLRLAGTDTQYF. In DNA, the CDR3 is TGCGCCAGCAGCTTGAGGCTAGCGGGCACAGATACGCAGTATTTT. The chain links TRBV5-1 to TRBJ2-3; 7 nucleotides align to TRBD2. With 1 base clipped from V and 1 base from J, the junction kept 3 bases outside the gene matches. Germline lookup yields CDR1 SGHRS and CDR2 YFSETQ. This CDR3 spans 15 amino acids.

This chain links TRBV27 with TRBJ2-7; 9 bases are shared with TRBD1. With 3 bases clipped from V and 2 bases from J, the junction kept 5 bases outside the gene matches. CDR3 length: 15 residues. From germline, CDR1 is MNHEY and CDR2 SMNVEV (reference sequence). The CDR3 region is CASSFLGTGPYEQYV. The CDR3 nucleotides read TGTGCCAGCAGTTTCCTCGGGACAGGGCCCTACGAGCAGTACGTC.

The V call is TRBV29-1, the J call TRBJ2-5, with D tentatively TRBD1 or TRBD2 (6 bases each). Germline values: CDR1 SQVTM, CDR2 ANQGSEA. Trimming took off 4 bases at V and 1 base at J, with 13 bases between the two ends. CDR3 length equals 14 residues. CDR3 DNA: TGCAGCGTTGTGACTCGGGGGCCCCAAGAGACCCAGTACTTC. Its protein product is CSVVTRGPQETQYF.

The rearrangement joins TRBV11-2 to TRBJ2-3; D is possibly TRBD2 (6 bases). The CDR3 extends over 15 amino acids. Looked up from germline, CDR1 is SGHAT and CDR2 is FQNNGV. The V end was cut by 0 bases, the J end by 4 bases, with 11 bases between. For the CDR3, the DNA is TGTGCCAGCAGCTTAGATCGGGGGTTGCCAGATACGCAGTATTTT. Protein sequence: CASSLDRGLPDTQYF.

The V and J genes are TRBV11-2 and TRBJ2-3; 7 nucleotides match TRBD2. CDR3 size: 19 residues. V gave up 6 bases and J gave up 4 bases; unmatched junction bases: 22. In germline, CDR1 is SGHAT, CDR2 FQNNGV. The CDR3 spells CASSSQQGLPKSMADTQYF. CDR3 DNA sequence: TGTGCCAGCAGTTCCCAGCAGGGACTACCGAAATCTATGGCAGATACGCAGTATTTT.

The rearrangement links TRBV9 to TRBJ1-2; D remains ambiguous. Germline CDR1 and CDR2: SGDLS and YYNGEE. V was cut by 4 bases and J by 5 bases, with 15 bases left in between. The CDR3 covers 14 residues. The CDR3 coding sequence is TGTGCCAGCAGCTTAGCGGCTAGTACTTATGGCTACACCTTC. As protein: CASSLAASTYGYTF.